The 29 T cell receptor beta chains in this list originate from one sample, sequenced in a study of T cell clonality in common variable immunodeficiency. Generated by immunoSEQ multiplex PCR, the TCRdb table keeps only in-frame clones and is missing some. The sample yields 30,000 to 40,000 clones, without any singletons. Sequencing was carried out using peripheral blood mononuclear cells. Source of these receptors: a person aged 18 to 75 in good health.

This clone was picked up many times. The observed sequence ends 3 residues before the CDR3 terminus, with the missing tail filled in from the germline J gene. The chain employs TRBV18 and TRBJ1-5; D possibly corresponds to TRBD1 (5 bases). Trimming left V 3 bases short and J 6 bases short, with 15 bases between. Germline V gene data show CDR1 as KGHSH and CDR2 as LQKENI. CDR3 length equals 15 residues. CDR3 protein: CASSPRQGSGQPQHF. CDR3 DNA, as far as it was read: TGTGCCAGCTCACCTCGGCAGGGATCTGGTCAGCCC.

This clone was seen ten or more times. The sequenced fragment ends 3 residues before the CDR3 boundary, so the rest is inferred from the germline J gene. The chain has TRBV5-4 and TRBJ2-5, with 8 bases aligning to TRBD2. The CDR3 totals 16 residues. The germline gives CDR1 SGHNT, CDR2 YYREEE (reference sequence). J gave up 1 base and V 0 bases, and 5 bases lay outside the gene matches. CDR3 in amino acids: CASSLASSGSQETQYF. The CDR3 DNA, read in part, is TGTGCCAGCAGCTTGGCGTCTAGCGGGTCCCAAGAGACC.

At least ten counts were recorded for this clone. The CDR3 end is not reached by the read, which stops 3 residues before it; the germline J gene fills it in. The chain is built from TRBV5-6 and TRBJ1-2; 7 nucleotides agree with TRBD1. The CDR3 spans 15 residues. V lost 1 base to trimming and J lost 5 bases; unmatched junction nucleotides: 8. Germline CDR1 SGHDT, CDR2 YYEEEE. The CDR3 bases that were read are TGTGCCAGCAGCTTGCGGTCAGGGGGAATGTATGGC. Translated, it gives CASSLRSGGMYG. In full, the CDR3 reads CASSLRSGGMYGYTF. Using reference TRBV5-6 and TRBJ1-2 for the parts outside the CDR3, the full variable domain is DAGVTQSPTHLIKTRGQQVTLRCSPKSGHDTVSWYQQALGQGPQFIFQYYEEEERQRGNFPDRFSGHQFPNYSSELNVNALLLGDSALYLCASSLRSGGMYGYTFGSGTRLTVV.

This clone showed up many times. The sequenced fragment ends 3 residues before the CDR3 boundary, so the rest is inferred from the germline J gene. This same CDR3 is encoded by further DNA sequences in the sample. The chain couples TRBV30 to TRBJ1-5; 12 bases agree with TRBD1. CDR1 and CDR2 (germline): GTSNPN, SVGIG (reference sequence). The trim removed 3 bases at V and 7 bases at J, leaving 4 bases unmatched. This CDR3 comprises 14 residues. CDR3: CAWRGQGAGQPQHF. Incomplete CDR3 DNA: TGTGCCTGGAGGGGACAGGGGGCCGGACAGCCC. The variable domain in full, completed from reference TRBV30 and TRBJ1-5, reads SQTIHQWPATLVQPVGSPLSLECTVEGTSNPNLYWYRQAAGRGLQLLFYSVGIGQISSEVPQNLSASRPQDRQFILSSKKLLLSDSGFYLCAWRGQGAGQPQHFGDGTRLSIL.

This clone was counted many times. With the read ending 3 residues before the CDR3 end, the germline J gene is used to fill in that end. The chain links TRBV29-1 to TRBJ1-5; perhaps TRBD1 as D (5 bases). CDR3 length: 13 amino acids. The germline V and J ends were trimmed by 4 bases and 5 bases, with 12 bases remaining between them. Germline CDR1 is SQVTM and CDR2 is ANQGSEA. The CDR3 protein is CSVGAGKDQPQHF. The sequenced CDR3 bases are TGCAGCGTTGGGGCAGGGAAGGATCAGCCC.

This clone has at least ten counts. Read coverage stops 3 residues before the CDR3 terminus; the germline J gene supplies the remainder. V usage is TRBV7-9 and J usage is TRBJ2-7; D gene ambiguous. V lost 4 bases, J lost 3 bases, and 10 bases lay in between. The CDR3 sequence is 13 residues long. CDR1 is SEHNR and CDR2 is FQNEAQ in the germline V gene (reference sequence). The CDR3 DNA, read in part, is TGTGCCAGCAGCTCCTCCAGAAACTACGAG. Protein sequence: CASSSSRNYE. The entire CDR3 protein reads CASSSSRNYEQYF.

This clone has a count of ten or more. The CDR3 end lies 3 residues beyond the end of the read and is filled in from the germline J gene. The J gene is TRBJ1-1, the V gene TRBV30, with 7 bases that match TRBD1. Germline assignment: CDR1 GTSNPN and CDR2 SVGIG (reference sequence). The CDR3 totals 15 residues. V dropped 5 bases and J dropped 2; count of bases not matched to a gene: 11. CDR3 amino acids: CAWVRAGGGNTEAFF. Partial CDR3 DNA: TGTGCCTGGGTCCGGGCAGGGGGAGGAAACACTGAA.

This clone was found many times. The read ends 3 residues early relative to the CDR3; the germline J gene fills the gap. The rearrangement joins TRBV5-1 to TRBJ2-5, with a weak D call TRBD2 (5 bases). Germline V gives CDR1 SGHRS, CDR2 YFSETQ. The CDR3 runs 15 residues. Trimming stripped 4 bases from V and 5 bases from J, with 18 bases between. The CDR3 DNA, read in part, is TGCGCCAGCAGCCCCGAGGTGCGGGCTTGGGAGACC. It encodes CASSPEVRAWET. The full CDR3 sequence reads CASSPEVRAWETQYF.

This clone was counted at least ten times. The observed sequence ends 3 residues before the CDR3 terminus, with the missing tail filled in from the germline J gene. The chain uses TRBV27 and TRBJ2-1; possible D gene TRBD2, 6 bases. The ends were cut back, 7 bases at V and 7 bases at J, with 17 bases in the middle. This CDR3 contains 14 residues. CDR1 is MNHEY, CDR2 SMNVEV, per germline (reference sequence). CDR3 region: CASTVSGRGNEQFF. The sequenced part of the CDR3 DNA is TGTGCCAGCACTGTTAGCGGACGGGGAAATGAG.

This clone showed up many times. The read stops 3 residues short of the end of the CDR3; the missing end is completed from the germline J gene. This chain joins TRBV16 and TRBJ2-7, with 11 bases identical to TRBD1. The V and J ends lost 5 bases and 0 bases, in that order; junction bases with no gene match: 3. Germline V lookup: CDR1 KGHSY, CDR2 FQNENV. The CDR3 extends over 15 amino acids. The part of the CDR3 DNA that was read is TGTGCCAGCAGCGCGGGACAGGGGGACTCCTACGAG. Translation: CASSAGQGDSYE. From start to end, the CDR3 is CASSAGQGDSYEQYF.

This clone was counted many times. Sequencing ends 3 residues short of the CDR3 end; the germline J gene provides the rest. The genes are TRBV7-3 and TRBJ1-3, with 12 bases fitting TRBD1. V was pared by 5 bases and J by 3 bases, with 11 bases of the junction left unmatched. The CDR3 runs 18 residues. Germline V gene data show CDR1 as SGHTA and CDR2 as FQGTGA. The CDR3 sequence: CASSAITGTGGGGNTIYF. The covered CDR3 bases are TGTGCCAGCAGCGCCATAACCGGGACAGGGGGCGGTGGAAACACC. Using reference TRBV7-3 and TRBJ1-3 for the parts outside the CDR3, the full variable domain is GAGVSQTPSNKVTEKGKYVELRCDPISGHTALYWYRQSLGQGPEFLIYFQGTGAADDSGLPNDRFFAVRPEGSVSTLKIQRTERGDSAVYLCASSAITGTGGGGNTIYFGEGSWLTVV.

This clone was seen at least ten times. The read ends 3 residues early relative to the CDR3; the germline J gene fills the gap. V and J are TRBV10-3 and TRBJ1-2, with a tentative D call TRBD1 (6 bases). In germline, CDR1 is ENHRY, CDR2 SYGVKD. V was pared by 0 bases and J by 0 bases, with 11 bases between. The CDR3 is made up of 16 amino acids. The CDR3 protein is CAISESTGFPNYGYTF. CDR3 DNA (partial): TGTGCCATCAGTGAGTCTACAGGGTTCCCTAACTATGGC.

This clone came up many times. Read data end 3 residues before the CDR3 end; the end is taken from the germline J gene. V is TRBV10-1 and J is TRBJ2-5; 9 positions agree with TRBD1. The V gene end was trimmed by 2 bases and the J gene end by 2 bases; junction bases not matched to a gene: 6. The CDR3 sequence is 16 residues long. Germline V gene sequence: CDR1 WNHNN, CDR2 SYGVQD (reference sequence). The CDR3 sequence: CASSEDAGTGQETQYF. CDR3 DNA, as far as it was read: TGCGCCAGCAGTGAGGACGCCGGGACAGGGCAAGAGACC.

This clone was counted many times. The CDR3 end lies 3 residues beyond the end of the read and is filled in from the germline J gene. The chain is built from TRBV12-3 or TRBV12-4 and TRBJ2-7; 8 bases fit TRBD2. The CDR3 consists of 14 residues. V was clipped by 2 bases and J by 5 bases; unmatched bases: 5. CDR3 region: CASSLWTSPDEQYF. CDR3 DNA (partial): TGTGCCAGCAGTTTATGGACTAGCCCTGACGAG.

Many counts were recorded for this clone. The CDR3 end lies 3 residues beyond the end of the read and is filled in from the germline J gene. This chain joins TRBV7-9 and TRBJ2-7, with 7 bases that match TRBD1. CDR1 and CDR2 from the germline V gene are SEHNR and FQNEAQ (reference sequence). V trimming: 6 bases; J trimming: 2 bases; junction bases outside the gene matches: 1. The CDR3 covers 12 residues. The CDR3 is CASSTGAYEQYF. The covered CDR3 bases are TGTGCCAGCAGTACAGGGGCCTACGAG.

This clone has at least ten counts. This CDR3 is CASSMIGSRGQPQHF. The sequenced CDR3 bases are TGTGCCAGTAGTATGATCGGGTCTCGGGGTCAGCCC. The J gene is TRBJ1-5, the V gene TRBV19, with D uncertain. Sequencing ends 3 residues short of the CDR3 end; the germline J gene provides the rest. The CDR3 length is 15 residues. V gave up 3 bases and J gave up 6 bases, with 15 bases separating them. The germline gives CDR1 LNHDA, CDR2 SQIVND (reference sequence). Using reference TRBV19 and TRBJ1-5 for the parts outside the CDR3, the full variable domain is DGGITQSPKYLFRKEGQNVTLSCEQNLNHDAMYWYRQDPGQGLRLIYYSQIVNDFQKGDIAEGYSVSREKKESFPLTVTSAQKNPTAFYLCASSMIGSRGQPQHFGDGTRLSIL.

This clone was seen ten or more times. Read data end 3 residues before the CDR3 end; the end is taken from the germline J gene. The chain uses TRBV5-1 and TRBJ2-5, with a possible D match to TRBD1 (5 bases). Trimming removed 0 bases from V and 2 bases from J, with 8 bases in between. The CDR3 spans 14 residues. Looked up from germline, CDR1 is SGHRS and CDR2 is YFSETQ. The DNA read from the CDR3 is TGCGCCAGCAGCTTGGGGGGCGGTCAAGAGACC. Residues: CASSLGGGQET. The whole CDR3 sequence reads CASSLGGGQETQYF.

The table lists this clone with many counts. The read ends 3 residues before the CDR3 terminus; that terminus is restored from the germline J gene. V is TRBV6-2 or TRBV6-3 and J is TRBJ1-1; D is unclear. Germline CDR1 MNHEY, CDR2 SVGEGT. V lost 0 bases and J lost 7, with 15 bases in between. The CDR3 totals 15 residues. CDR3 bases read: TGTGCCAGCAGTTACTCCGAGAAGACTAATTATGAA. Protein product: CASSYSEKTNYE. The whole CDR3 sequence reads CASSYSEKTNYEAFF.

To note about this clone: The read terminates 3 residues before the CDR3 end, so the remaining end is supplied by the germline J gene. The rearrangement links TRBV6-2 or TRBV6-3 to TRBJ1-5, with 7 bases identical to TRBD1. This CDR3 region has 15 residues. Germline V gene sequence: CDR1 MNHEY, CDR2 SVGEGT. With V trimmed by 5 bases and J by 0 bases, 4 bases remained unmatched. CDR3 sequence reads: CASSAGTVSNQPQHF. CDR3 bases read: TGTGCCAGCAGTGCCGGGACAGTTAGCAATCAGCCC.

This clone was detected many times. Read data end 3 residues before the CDR3 end; the end is taken from the germline J gene. The chain couples TRBV6-2 or TRBV6-3 to TRBJ2-1; D is ambiguous. The ends were cut back, 2 bases at V and 6 bases at J, with 11 bases in the middle. This CDR3 is built from 14 residues. Per the germline V gene, CDR1 is MNHEY and CDR2 is SVGEGT. CDR3 sequence reads: CASSYNSSPNEQFF. The part of the CDR3 DNA that was read is TGTGCCAGCAGTTACAATAGTTCTCCCAATGAG.

This clone was seen at least ten times. The read ends 3 residues early relative to the CDR3; the germline J gene fills the gap. The rearrangement links TRBV6-2 or TRBV6-3 to TRBJ2-7; a weak D match, TRBD1 (6 bases). CDR1 is MNHEY and CDR2 is SVGEGT in the germline V gene. Trimming removed 3 bases at V and 3 bases at J, with 15 bases between. The CDR3 is 15 residues long. The CDR3 bases that were read are TGTGCCAGCAGTTATGAGAGGGGGACCAGCTACGAG. As protein: CASSYERGTSYE. Given in full, the CDR3 is CASSYERGTSYEQYF.

The sample holds many counts of this clone. The sequenced fragment ends 3 residues before the CDR3 boundary, so the rest is inferred from the germline J gene. The same CDR3 can be traced to other DNA sequences in this sample. The chain combines TRBV20-1 with TRBJ2-5, with a tentative D call TRBD2 (5 bases). CDR3 length equals 12 residues. CDR1 DFQATT and CDR2 SNEGSKA come from the germline V gene (reference sequence). The V end was cut by 0 bases, the J end by 5 bases, with 7 bases between. The part of the CDR3 DNA that was read is TGCAGTGCTAGAGACGAGGGTGAGACC. Protein product: CSARDEGET. The complete CDR3 sequence is CSARDEGETQYF.

Many counts were recorded for this clone. Germline and junction disagree at one end, which may indicate a read error. The read is 3 residues too short to cover the CDR3 end, so that end is filled in from the germline J gene. V gene TRBV19 combines with J gene TRBJ1-2; a possible D gene is TRBD1 (6 bases). The germline V gene has CDR1 LNHDA and CDR2 SQIVND (reference sequence). This CDR3 comprises 18 residues. The chain's CDR3 is CASSLKVGGISFLYRYTF. The CDR3 DNA, read in part, is TGTGCCAGTAGCTTAAAGGTAGGGGGAATATCTTTCCTCTATCGC.

This clone was recorded many times. The CDR3 end lies 3 residues beyond the end of the read and is filled in from the germline J gene. This chain uses TRBV7-9 with TRBJ2-7; 12 bases map to TRBD1. Germline trimming cut 5 bases from V and 6 bases from J; bases unmatched to any gene: 5. The CDR3 sequence is 14 residues long. Germline values: CDR1 SEHNR, CDR2 FQNEAQ (reference sequence). The DNA read from the CDR3 is TGTGCCAGCAGCCCGTGGGACAGGGGGCGCGAG. Translating gives CASSPWDRGRE. The full CDR3 reads CASSPWDRGREQYF.

This clone was seen repeatedly, ten times or more. The read halts 3 residues ahead of the CDR3 end, with the missing end drawn from the germline J gene. The chain has TRBV4-2 and TRBJ2-3; the match to TRBD1 covers 8 bases. Unmatched junction bases numbered 24, after V lost 4 bases and J lost 6 bases. Germline CDR1 is LGHNA and CDR2 is YNFKEQ. This CDR3 has 20 residues. CDR3 bases read: TGTGCCAGCAGCCCTCACGCGGTCTTGACAGGGGTACCACGGCCGGATACG. It translates to CASSPHAVLTGVPRPDT. The CDR3 in full is CASSPHAVLTGVPRPDTQYF.

This clone was found many times. The sequence runs out 3 residues before the end of the CDR3; the remainder is reconstructed from the germline J gene. V usage is TRBV4-1 and J usage is TRBJ1-1; 7 bases align to TRBD1. V lost 4 bases, J lost 6 bases, and 11 bases stayed unmatched. Germline V CDR1 and CDR2: MGHRA, YSYEKL. This CDR3 has 15 amino acids. The CDR3 loop is CASSPGRGLVSEAFF. CDR3 bases read: TGCGCCAGCAGCCCGGGGAGGGGGCTAGTCTCTGAA.

The sample holds many counts of this clone. The read is 3 residues too short to cover the CDR3 end, so that end is filled in from the germline J gene. V usage is TRBV7-9 and J usage is TRBJ1-2; the match to TRBD1 covers 7 bases. The junction had 10 bases not matched to a gene; V was cut back by 6 bases and J by 3 bases. There are 15 residues in the CDR3. Germline V gives CDR1 SEHNR, CDR2 FQNEAQ (reference sequence). CDR3 bases read: TGTGCCAGCAGACTAGACAGGGCGCCCTACTATGGC. Translating gives CASRLDRAPYYG. The CDR3, in full, reads CASRLDRAPYYGYTF.

This clone came up many times. Coverage ceases 3 residues before the CDR3 finishes, and the germline J gene fills in the end. The chain recombines TRBV20-1 with TRBJ1-2; D call uncertain. Looked up from germline, CDR1 is DFQATT and CDR2 is SNEGSKA (reference sequence). Trimming stripped 4 bases from V and 7 bases from J, with 7 bases between. The CDR3 runs 10 residues. CDR3 amino acids: CSATGIGYTF. Incomplete CDR3 DNA: TGCAGTGCTACGGGTATTGGC.

Ten or more counts support this clone. The read halts 3 residues ahead of the CDR3 end, with the missing end drawn from the germline J gene. The rearrangement links TRBV12-3 or TRBV12-4 to TRBJ1-1, with D uncertain. The CDR3 length is 13 residues. Trimming pared 6 bases from V and 5 bases from J, leaving 13 bases between. The part of the CDR3 DNA that was read is TGTGCCAGCAGGGTCAGAACAAGGACTGAA. Amino acid sequence: CASRVRTRTE. The full CDR3 protein is CASRVRTRTEAFF.